A single sample is the source of the 23 T cell receptor beta chains below, sequenced in a study of shared clonotypes between healthy human individuals (dated by TCRdb to 2019 to 2021). The protocol used for the library was the immunoSEQ multiplex PCR assay. TCRdb limited this immuneACCESS table to in-frame rearrangements with V and J called. A share of clones is missing; checked studies link under half to unresolved V genes, and the rest is unexplained. The sample profile shows roughly 1,100,000 clones; around 75% of them were found once. The ten largest clonotypes hold approximately 1.5% of the sample. Sequences were obtained from memory CD4+ T cells sorted from blood. The intended sense of this specimen's cell subset or site label: CD45RA-negative fraction. Receptors were obtained from a man between 18 and 29 years old in good health.

The chain uses TRBV18 and TRBJ2-7; the match to TRBD2 covers 10 bases. The CDR3 runs 15 residues. Germline CDR1 KGHSH, CDR2 LQKENI. Trimming at V came to 6 bases and at J to 3 bases, leaving 8 bases not matched to a gene. The CDR3 loop is CASSPGLAEHYEQYF. CDR3 DNA sequence: TGTGCCAGCTCTCCCGGACTAGCGGAGCACTACGAGCAGTACTTC.

V is TRBV7-9 and J is TRBJ2-1, with D uncertain. V was cut by 2 bases and J by 12 bases, with 23 bases left in between. Germline V gene data show CDR1 as SEHNR and CDR2 as FQNEAQ (reference sequence). The CDR3 runs 16 residues. The CDR3 nucleotides are TGTGCCAGCAGCTTAAGGCCGAACCCGCTTGGGGTGTGGCAGTTCTTC. This translates into CASSLRPNPLGVWQFF.

This clone was counted many times. This rearrangement joins TRBV2 to TRBJ2-1; TRBD2 might be the D (5 bases). V lost 5 bases and J 8 bases, leaving 10 bases between the germline ends. The CDR3 has 12 residues. CDR1 and CDR2 from the germline V gene are SNHLY and FYNNEI. The CDR3 loop reads CASSIALDEQFF. The DNA of the CDR3 is TGTGCCAGCAGTATAGCGTTGGATGAGCAGTTCTTC.

V is TRBV18 and J is TRBJ1-3, with unresolved D. Trimming removed 0 bases from V and 3 bases from J, with 9 bases in between. The length of the CDR3 is 15 residues. From germline, CDR1 is KGHSH and CDR2 LQKENI. The CDR3 here is CASSPPLDVGNTIYF. Here the CDR3 DNA reads TGTGCCAGCTCACCACCGTTGGACGTTGGAAACACCATATATTTT.

V usage is TRBV7-5 and J usage is TRBJ1-5; the listed D gene, TRBD1, was not tested against the DNA. TRBV7-5 has pseudogene status. This CDR3 is built from 14 residues. The DNA of the CDR3 is TGTGCCAGTTTCAGGGCCAGGCTCAATCAGCCCCAGCATTTT. Translated: CASFRARLNQPQHF.

Note on this clone: This same CDR3 is encoded by further DNA sequences in the sample. The chain uses TRBV2 and TRBJ2-3, with 7 bases matching TRBD1. Per the germline V gene, CDR1 is SNHLY and CDR2 is FYNNEI. The CDR3 has 14 amino acids. Trimming cost V 6 bases and J 0 bases; bases outside gene matches: 3. The CDR3: CASRQGSSTDTQYF. The CDR3 coding sequence is TGTGCCAGCAGACAGGGGTCTAGCACAGATACGCAGTATTTT.

The rearrangement links TRBV28 to TRBJ2-7; D possibly corresponds to TRBD2 (7 bases). The V end was cut by 7 bases, the J end by 5 bases, with 18 bases between. CDR3 length: 14 residues. Germline V gene sequence: CDR1 MDHEN, CDR2 SYDVKM. DNA of the CDR3: TGTGCCAGCACCTTAGGGGGGGAAACGAACGAGCAGTACTTC. This sequence encodes CASTLGGETNEQYF.

V and J are TRBV10-3 and TRBJ2-1; D may be TRBD2 (6 bases). The V end lost 5 bases, the J end lost 7 bases, and 15 bases lay between the germline ends. Per germline, CDR1 ENHRY and CDR2 SYGVKD. The CDR3 consists of 14 residues. The CDR3 nucleotides are TGTGCCATCAGTCCAGAGCGGGCGGTTAATGAGCAGTTCTTC. Protein product: CAISPERAVNEQFF.

The genes are TRBV5-1 and TRBJ2-7; D might be TRBD1 (5 bases). This CDR3 region has 15 residues. The V and J ends lost 0 bases and 3 bases respectively, with 13 bases between them. The V gene's germline CDR1 is SGHRS and CDR2 YFSETQ. The CDR3 region is CASSLAQEKIYEQYF. The CDR3 bases are TGCGCCAGCAGCTTGGCACAGGAGAAGATCTACGAGCAGTACTTC. Full variable domain (outside the CDR3, taken from reference TRBV5-1 and TRBJ2-7): KAGVTQTPRYLIKTRGQQVTLSCSPISGHRSVSWYQQTPGQGLQFLFEYFSETQRNKGNFPGRFSGRQFSNSRSEMNVSTLELGDSALYLCASSLAQEKIYEQYFGPGTRLTVT.

This clone was recorded once. J is TRBJ2-7 and V is TRBV27; no reliable D call. The germline V gene encodes CDR1 MNHEY and CDR2 SMNVEV (reference sequence). V was trimmed by 6 bases and J by 3 bases, leaving 12 bases between them. The length of the CDR3 is 13 residues. The CDR3 DNA reads TGTGCCAGCAGCCGAACAAGGGACTACGAGCAGTACTTC. It yields the protein CASSRTRDYEQYF.

This sequence joins TRBV7-2 and TRBJ2-1; 11 positions match TRBD2. Trimming removed 5 bases from V and 5 bases from J; junction bases left unmatched: 8. The CDR3 runs to 16 residues. Germline V gives CDR1 SGHTA, CDR2 FQGNSA. The CDR3 region is CASSLRGTSGNNEQFF. The CDR3 region has the DNA TGTGCCAGCAGCCTAAGGGGGACTAGCGGCAACAATGAGCAGTTCTTC.

The J gene is TRBJ2-7, the V gene TRBV15; D call uncertain. This CDR3 has 16 amino acids. Trimming pared 0 bases from V and 5 bases from J, leaving 17 bases between. Germline V lookup: CDR1 LNHNV, CDR2 YYDKDF (reference sequence). The CDR3 region has the DNA TGTGCCACCAGCAGAGATTTGGGTATTCGGGTCAACGAGCAGTACTTC. Its protein product is CATSRDLGIRVNEQYF.

The chain combines TRBV5-1 with TRBJ1-4; TRBD1 is a possible D gene (6 bases). Per the germline V gene, CDR1 is SGHRS and CDR2 is YFSETQ. This CDR3 has 14 amino acids. The V end lost 3 bases, the J end lost 4 bases, and 10 bases lay between the germline ends. CDR3: CASSSQGFNEKLFF. CDR3 DNA sequence: TGCGCCAGCAGCTCACAGGGTTTTAATGAAAAACTGTTTTTT.

This chain uses TRBV11-2 with TRBJ2-1, with TRBD1 identical over 7 bases. With V trimmed by 7 bases and J by 4 bases, 7 bases remained unmatched. Germline V gives CDR1 SGHAT, CDR2 FQNNGV. CDR3 size: 14 residues. The CDR3: CASTPGDRYNEQFF. In DNA, the CDR3 is TGTGCCAGCACCCCCGGGGACAGATACAATGAGCAGTTCTTC. The entire variable domain, with the rest obtained from reference TRBV11-2 and TRBJ2-1, is as follows: EAGVAQSPRYKIIEKRQSVAFWCNPISGHATLYWYQQILGQGPKLLIQFQNNGVVDDSQLPKDRFSAERLKGVDSTLKIQPAKLEDSAVYLCASTPGDRYNEQFFGPGTRLTVL.

The chain carries TRBV5-1 and TRBJ2-1, with D unresolved. The CDR3 totals 16 residues. Between the trimmed V and J ends, which lost 0 bases and 2 bases, there was a span of 12 bases. Germline CDR1 and CDR2: SGHRS and YFSETQ. For the CDR3, the DNA is TGCGCCAGCAGCTTGGGCGATCGCAATGCCTACAATGAGCAGTTCTTC. Translation gives CASSLGDRNAYNEQFF.

This clone appeared a few times. V usage is TRBV16 and J usage is TRBJ2-5; D tentatively reads TRBD1 or TRBD2 (5 bases each). The length of the CDR3 is 13 residues. Germline V gives CDR1 KGHSY, CDR2 FQNENV. V was pared by 0 bases and J by 7 bases, with 9 bases between. Here the CDR3 reads CASSQSRDGTQYF. The CDR3 bases are TGTGCCAGCAGCCAATCCAGGGACGGGACCCAGTACTTC.

The V call is TRBV7-8, the J call TRBJ2-2, with TRBD2 identical over 7 bases. With 5 bases clipped from V and 0 bases from J, the junction kept 9 bases outside the gene matches. CDR1 and CDR2 (germline): SGHVS, FQNEAQ. The CDR3 spans 17 residues. The CDR3 region has the DNA TGTGCCAGCAGCGTGGGAAAGCGGGGAACGAACACCGGGGAGCTGTTTTTT. Translation: CASSVGKRGTNTGELFF.

The chain has TRBV5-1 and TRBJ2-3; 8 bases agree with TRBD2. Germline V CDR1 and CDR2: SGHRS, YFSETQ. With V trimmed by 1 base and J by 6 bases, 7 bases remained unmatched. The CDR3 is made up of 15 amino acids. This CDR3 reads CASSLIAGGRDTQYF. In DNA form, the CDR3 reads TGCGCCAGCAGCTTGATCGCGGGGGGCCGGGATACGCAGTATTTT.

This rearrangement joins TRBV18 to TRBJ2-3; TRBD2 matches 12 bases. With 6 bases clipped from V and 2 bases from J, the junction kept 6 bases outside the gene matches. This CDR3 is built from 16 residues. The germline V gene has CDR1 KGHSH and CDR2 LQKENI. This CDR3 is CASSRTSGIDTDTQYF. DNA for the CDR3: TGTGCCAGCTCGCGGACTAGCGGGATCGACACAGATACGCAGTATTTT.

The V gene is TRBV25-1, the J gene TRBJ1-1, with D possibly matching TRBD1 (5 bases). Germline CDR1 reads MGHDK; CDR2 reads SYGVNS. This CDR3 has 14 amino acids. Deletions cut 3 bases from V and 4 bases from J, with 12 bases between. The CDR3 bases are TGTGCCAGCAGTGAGGCCAGGGTCCCCACTGAAGCTTTCTTT. It specifies CASSEARVPTEAFF.

The chain carries TRBV6-5 and TRBJ1-1; no firm D call. Trimming took 0 bases from V and 7 from J, leaving 9 bases between them. Germline V gives CDR1 MNHEY, CDR2 SVGAGI. The CDR3 runs 13 residues. DNA of the CDR3: TGTGCCAGCAGTTACTCGAGAGAGGGTGAAGCTTTCTTT. Amino acid sequence: CASSYSREGEAFF.

The chain has TRBV7-9 and TRBJ2-6, with D unclear. Trimming took 5 bases from V and 2 from J, leaving 10 bases between them. This CDR3 has 15 amino acids. Looked up from germline, CDR1 is SEHNR and CDR2 is FQNEAQ (reference sequence). DNA for the CDR3: TGTGCCAGCAGCCAGAGAGCTCCTGGGGCCAACGTCCTGACTTTC. This codes for CASSQRAPGANVLTF.

This chain links TRBV30 with TRBJ2-7; 10 bases match TRBD1. The CDR3 totals 15 residues. The V segment lost 2 bases and the J segment 2 bases; nucleotides outside the gene matches: 6. Germline V gene data show CDR1 as GTSNPN and CDR2 as SVGIG (reference sequence). The CDR3 coding sequence is TGTGCCTGGAGTAGGGGACAGGGGATCCCCTACGAGCAGTACTTC. Translation gives CAWSRGQGIPYEQYF.